Included here is one T cell receptor (beta chain) sequence, with context. This clone came up once. The clone's antigen remains unknown. No base-level quality is on record; no much larger clone is a single base apart. TCRbeta CDR3 regions were amplified from genomic DNA by means of the immunoSEQ Assay, a bias-controlled multiplex PCR. The published analysis was carried out like this. The number of nucleated cells in each sample was estimated from the amplification of reference gene primers within the assay. To quantify the absolute abundance of each unique TCRbeta CDR3 rearrangement, sequence reads were collapsed and filtered. For each sample, productive Simpson clonality was calculated as the square root of Simpson's diversity index across productive rearrangements. Not all clones reach the TCRdb copy of this immuneACCESS table, which keeps in-frame sequences only. Checked studies attribute under half of the gap to unresolved V genes and leave the rest unexplained. That table supplies the V and J calls and clone size; D and trimming were determined from the DNA. Within this sample are roughly 300,000 clones, with around 87% of them counted one time only. Roughly 8% of the sample lies in the top ten.

The data stem from a study of blood T cell repertoires in COVID-19 (dated by TCRdb to the early 2020s). A note on the overall study: Collaborator samples came from the United States, Italy and Spain and covered acute and convalescent phases of COVID-19. A freely available public database, intended as a resource for researchers studying the immune response to SARS-CoV-2, is where the repertoires were released. The material from the prospective study consisted of cDNA or gDNA derived from T cells, B-cell-depleted T cells, or PBMCs. HLA class I and class II types, where available, came from metadata supplied by the sample provider rather than from assay-based typing. The samples were drawn from the first 160 participants of the ongoing ImmuneRACE study and from some 1,300 subjects provided by 6 global collaborators. Deeply sampled blood TCRbeta repertoires from subjects exposed to, actively infected with, or recovered from COVID-19 were included in the dataset. A de-identified subject ID, COVID-19 status, age in years and sex were almost always included in the sample metadata. The paper as a whole reports these results and caveats: The amount of clinical and demographic metadata varied by source and participant and was provided uncurated.

Another Seattle source contributed samples from volunteer blood donors who had recovered from COVID-19. Whole blood was collected in K2EDTA tubes by collaborating institutions according to the institutions' own protocols. For TCRbeta analysis, collaborator samples were shipped as frozen whole blood, as isolated PBMCs, or as DNA extracted from either sample type. Sequencing was performed on peripheral blood. This clonotype originated in a woman aged 45-59 years who had recovered from COVID-19.

The DNA is as follows: TGTGCCTGGAGTGCCCAGGTCTACGAGCAGTACTTC. This gives the protein CAWSAQVYEQYF. The chain couples TRBV30 to TRBJ2-7, with no confidently assigned D gene. V lost 1 base and J lost 3 bases; the stretch between them is 7 bases long. The germline V gene (reference sequence) gives CDR1 as GTSNPN and CDR2 as SVGIG. Including the terminal cysteine and phenylalanine, the CDR3 comprises 12 residues. Of the read, only the CDR3 DNA is kept; its 36 bases are in frame from base 1.